This T cell receptor (beta chain) is drawn from a study of identifying expanded T cells in peripheral blood. Healthy donors had no documented immune events, such as infections, while sampled. Per the germline V gene, CDR1 is LNHDA and CDR2 is SQIVND (reference sequence). CDR3 length equals 15 residues. J gave up 1 base and V 1 base, and 3 bases lay outside the gene matches. The study, taken as a whole, reports: Over around two and four weeks, about 15 and 19 clones changed, versus around 1.2 between replicates. Across healthy donors, higher total template counts meant significantly greater approximately two-week count variance.

Assay used: immunoSEQ multiplex PCR; TCRdb lists only in-frame clones, some missing. The sample lists approximately 58,000 clones, approximately 89% seen once, with 3.5% to 4.5% in the top ten. To note about this clone: Its antigen is currently unknown.

The receptor was derived from a person aged 18-69 years in good health. The source material was blood. The V and J genes are TRBV19 and TRBJ1-1; 7 bases are shared with TRBD1. The CDR3 region has the DNA TGTGCCAGTAGTATAGGCGGGACAGAGAACACTGAAGCTTTCTTT. Its translation is CASSIGGTENTEAFF.